The present entry profiles one T cell receptor beta chain with its context. Its antigen remains undetermined. Per-base qualities were not stored, and no clone one base away is much larger. This entry is derived from a study of T cell changes during pregnancy in multiple sclerosis (dated by TCRdb to the late 2010s). Regarding the complete study: The study looked at changes in the T cell repertoire across pregnancy in women with multiple sclerosis.

V is pared back by 5 bases and J by 3 bases, with 14 bases lying between the germline termini. The CDR1 and CDR2 encoded by the germline V gene are SGHTA and FQGNSA. The CDR3 measures 14 amino acids from cysteine to phenylalanine. Just CDR3 DNA is preserved here, 42 bases in frame from base 1. The protocol used for the library was the immunoSEQ multiplex PCR assay. TCRdb took this table from immuneACCESS and kept in-frame rearrangements with V and J called. Such tables lack part of the clones; where checked against another copy, unresolved V genes explain under half of the gap, and the rest is unexplained. The sample table shows about 60,000 clones, and about 90% are seen once. Together, the top ten hold roughly 2.2% of the sample.

Sequenced material: peripheral blood, taken in the second trimester of pregnancy. The sequence came from a female donor in good health, enrolled as a control in a pregnancy study. The V and J segments used are TRBV7-2 and TRBJ2-7, with TRBD1 as a weak D call on 5 bases. The base sequence is TGTGCCAGCAGCCTATACCTAGGGGACTACGAGCAGTACTTC. This encodes CASSLYLGDYEQYF.